What follows are 18 T cell receptor beta chains derived from one specimen sequenced in a study of T cells after yellow fever vaccination. A single record per CDR3 protein comes from TCRdb applying MiXCR to the 5' RACE reads. Here the sample spans under 550,000 distinct CDR3 sequences, just over 20% being singletons. The sample was PBMCs, taken 21 days after the first yellow fever vaccination. The source of these receptors is a man between 18 and 35 years old who received the YFV17D yellow fever vaccine.

This clonotype came up many times. The chain uses TRBV6-6 and TRBJ2-7, with 9 bases identical to TRBD1. V lost 6 bases to trimming and J lost 4 bases; unmatched junction nucleotides: 13. The CDR3 contains 16 residues. CDR1 is MNHNY, CDR2 SVGAGI, per germline (reference sequence). The CDR3: CASSSTGTGSWYEQYF. The CDR3 nucleotides read TGTGCCAGCAGCTCGACTGGGACAGGGAGTTGGTACGAGCAGTACTTC.

DNA of the CDR3: TGTGCCAGCAGTTACAACCCTAGCGGGGGCTTTTCGGGGGGGTTCTTC. Its translation: CASSYNPSGGFSGGFF. The chain couples TRBV6-2 or TRBV6-3 to TRBJ2-1; 10 nucleotides align to TRBD2. Germline CDR1 is MNHEY and CDR2 is SVGEGT. V dropped 2 bases and J dropped 15; count of bases not matched to a gene: 16. This CDR3 has 16 amino acids.

The V call is TRBV29-1, the J call TRBJ2-5; a possible D gene is TRBD2 (5 bases). The CDR3 consists of 13 residues. CDR1 is SQVTM and CDR2 is ANQGSEA in the germline V gene. V lost 6 bases to trimming and J lost 5 bases, with 16 bases between them. The CDR3 protein is CSVDAGIAETQYF. CDR3 in DNA: TGCAGCGTGGACGCCGGGATTGCGGAGACCCAGTACTTC.

For the CDR3, the DNA is TGTGCCAGCAGCCCAACTTTGACCGCGCTCGGGTATGGCTACACCTTC. Residues: CASSPTLTALGYGYTF. This chain uses TRBV7-9 with TRBJ1-2; D unresolved. CDR3 length equals 16 residues. Trimming left V 5 bases short and J 5 bases short, with 21 bases between. CDR1 SEHNR and CDR2 FQNEAQ come from the germline V gene (reference sequence).

This clonotype was recorded a few times. The V and J genes are TRBV9 and TRBJ1-5, with D unclear. The germline V gene encodes CDR1 SGDLS and CDR2 YYNGEE. The V gene lost 2 bases and the J gene lost 0 bases, with 9 bases spanning the gap. The CDR3 loop spans 15 amino acids. The CDR3 loop is CASSVGIYSNQPQHF. The CDR3 DNA sequence: TGTGCCAGCAGCGTCGGGATCTATAGCAATCAGCCCCAGCATTTT. The complete variable domain, with remaining parts taken from reference TRBV9 and TRBJ1-5, reads DSGVTQTPKHLITATGQRVTLRCSPRSGDLSVYWYQQSLDQGLQFLIQYYNGEERAKGNILERFSAQQFPDLHSELNLSSLELGDSALYFCASSVGIYSNQPQHFGDGTRLSIL.

This chain joins TRBV5-1 and TRBJ2-5; 9 nucleotides agree with TRBD2. Trimming took 3 bases from V and 1 from J; bases not matched to a gene: 7. Germline assignment: CDR1 SGHRS and CDR2 YFSETQ. This CDR3 comprises 16 residues. The CDR3, as DNA: TGCGCCAGCAGCTGGCTGGCGGGGGGGCGCCAAGAGACCCAGTACTTC. It encodes CASSWLAGGRQETQYF.

This clonotype appeared a few times. The CDR3 DNA reads TGCGCCAGCAGCCAAGATGGGGGGGACAGGGACACAGATACGCAGTATTTT. This gives the protein CASSQDGGDRDTDTQYF. The V call is TRBV4-1, the J call TRBJ2-3; 9 nucleotides align to TRBD1. Trimming cost V 0 bases and J 2 bases; bases outside gene matches: 6. Germline V gives CDR1 MGHRA, CDR2 YSYEKL. This CDR3 spans 17 amino acids.

V usage is TRBV6-1 and J usage is TRBJ1-2; TRBD1 matches at 7 bases. The germline V gene has CDR1 MNHNS and CDR2 SASEGT. The CDR3 runs to 14 residues. After removal of 5 bases from V and 0 bases from J, the junction contained 3 bases not matched to a gene. As DNA, the CDR3 is TGTGCCAGCAGTAAAGGGACAGCTAACTATGGCTACACCTTC. Translation: CASSKGTANYGYTF.

V is TRBV4-2 and J is TRBJ2-5, with D perhaps TRBD1 (6 bases). This CDR3 region has 16 residues. V gave up 0 bases and J gave up 4 bases, with 15 bases separating them. Germline CDR1 is LGHNA and CDR2 is YNFKEQ. Written as DNA, the CDR3 is TGTGCCAGCAGCCAAGAGCCAGGGGACCCAACAGAGACCCAGTACTTC. It is translated as CASSQEPGDPTETQYF.

J is TRBJ2-5 and V is TRBV18; D is undetermined. Trimming removed 2 bases at V and 1 base at J, with 5 bases between. The CDR3 spans 13 residues. CDR1 and CDR2 from the germline V gene are KGHSH and LQKENI. The CDR3: CASSPNFQETQYF. CDR3 DNA: TGTGCCAGCTCACCAAACTTCCAAGAGACCCAGTACTTC.

Regarding this clonotype: At one end, the junction sequence differs from germline, possibly due to a read error. The genes are TRBV20-1 and TRBJ1-4, with 9 bases that match TRBD1. The germline CDR1 and CDR2 sequences are DFQATT and SNEGSKA (reference sequence). This CDR3 spans 13 amino acids. The CDR3 bases are TGCAGTGTTAGAGGACAGGGGCGTGAAAAACTGTTTTTT. As protein: CSVRGQGREKLFF.

The V call is TRBV4-1, the J call TRBJ2-5; D uncertain. Trimming stripped 0 bases from V and 7 bases from J, with 21 bases between. The germline V gene has CDR1 MGHRA and CDR2 YSYEKL. CDR3 length equals 17 residues. The CDR3 nucleotides are TGCGCCAGCAGCCAAGATCTTTCGGGTGGTAACCCGGGGACCCAGTACTTC. This encodes CASSQDLSGGNPGTQYF.

This clonotype was picked up one time. This sequence joins TRBV20-1 and TRBJ2-3, with 7 bases lining up with TRBD1. The CDR3 spans 14 residues. Germline CDR1 DFQATT, CDR2 SNEGSKA (reference sequence). Losses at the gene ends were 6 bases for V and 0 bases for J; bases not matched to a gene: 6. Written as DNA, the CDR3 is TGCAGTGCGGTAGGGGGCCCTAGCACAGATACGCAGTATTTT. Amino acid sequence: CSAVGGPSTDTQYF.

The V gene is TRBV6-2 or TRBV6-3, the J gene TRBJ2-1, with 9 bases matching TRBD1. Germline CDR1 reads MNHEY; CDR2 reads SVGEGT. The CDR3 runs 18 residues. With 4 bases clipped from V and 4 bases from J, the junction kept 14 bases outside the gene matches. The CDR3 loop reads CASSLTRDRVGPYNEQFF. The CDR3 nucleotides read TGTGCCAGCAGTTTAACCCGGGACAGGGTAGGCCCTTACAATGAGCAGTTCTTC.

This clonotype was detected only a few times. The V gene is TRBV5-1, the J gene TRBJ2-3; 8 nucleotides align to TRBD2. There are 16 residues in the CDR3. In germline, CDR1 is SGHRS, CDR2 YFSETQ. Trimming cost V 1 base and J 2 bases; bases outside gene matches: 6. The CDR3 is CASSLLGTSVTDTQYF. DNA for the CDR3: TGCGCCAGCAGCTTGCTAGGGACTAGTGTCACAGATACGCAGTATTTT.

The gene calls are TRBV9 and TRBJ2-1, with D unresolved. CDR3 size: 15 residues. Germline V lookup: CDR1 SGDLS, CDR2 YYNGEE. With 5 bases removed from V and 1 base from J, the gap between germline ends came to 13 bases. CDR3 in DNA: TGTGCCAGCAGTGCCGTCATTCATTCCTACAATGAGCAGTTCTTC. Protein product: CASSAVIHSYNEQFF. The variable domain in full, with the rest retrieved from reference TRBV9 and TRBJ2-1, is DSGVTQTPKHLITATGQRVTLRCSPRSGDLSVYWYQQSLDQGLQFLIQYYNGEERAKGNILERFSAQQFPDLHSELNLSSLELGDSALYFCASSAVIHSYNEQFFGPGTRLTVL.

This clonotype was counted a single time. The chain couples TRBV20-1 to TRBJ2-3; TRBD2 matches 12 bases. The CDR3 spans 16 residues. Germline lookup yields CDR1 DFQATT and CDR2 SNEGSKA (reference sequence). The V segment lost 6 bases and the J segment 4 bases; nucleotides outside the gene matches: 11. The CDR3, as DNA: TGCAGTGCCCCAAGAGCTAGCGGGGGGGCCCCAGATACGCAGTATTTT. This codes for CSAPRASGGAPDTQYF.

This clonotype was detected ten times or more. The genes are TRBV18 and TRBJ1-1, with a weak D call TRBD1 (5 bases). V dropped 4 bases and J dropped 3 bases, with 9 bases sitting between them. Germline assignment: CDR1 KGHSH and CDR2 LQKENI. The CDR3 contains 13 residues. The CDR3 DNA follows: TGTGCCAGCTCACTAGTGGGGGACACTGAAGCTTTCTTT. Residues: CASSLVGDTEAFF.